The source of this TCR beta chain is a study of cytomegalovirus exposure and HLA in healthy donors. The PCR ran on 60 Vbeta and 13 Jbeta primers. Some clones are missing from TCRdb's copy, which holds only in-frame ones; the method was immunoSEQ multiplex PCR. Found here are fewer than 200,000 clones, 80% of them singletons; the top ten hold roughly 10%. Germline V CDR1 and CDR2: MNHEY, SMNVEV (reference sequence). The germline V and J ends were trimmed by 3 bases and 3 bases, with 17 bases remaining between them. The CDR3 consists of 17 residues. The sequenced material came from PBMCs. The chain combines TRBV27 with TRBJ1-4; no clear D. The receptor was isolated from a man in his late teens or twenties in good health and CMV-seropositive. The chain's CDR3 is CASSFRPSAGSNEKLFF. The CDR3 bases are TGTGCCAGCAGTTTCAGGCCCTCGGCTGGATCTAATGAAAAACTGTTTTTT.